This T cell receptor (beta chain) was observed in a study of beta chain features in type 1 diabetes. Regarding the study as a whole: In cDNA sequencing, cells with high TCR expression could be over-represented. There were fewer insertions and more deletions at the VDJ junctions of type 1 diabetes patients.

Expressed TCRB transcripts were sequenced because the entire RNA isolate underwent reverse transcription. The repertoire was sequenced with immunoSEQ multiplex PCR; TCRdb's copy has only in-frame clones and lacks some. This table holds around 250,000 clones, 25% to 30% found once. Comments on this clone: The antigen is undetermined.

Germline loops: CDR1 GTSNPN, CDR2 SVGIG (reference sequence). The CDR3 is made up of 15 amino acids. V gave up 3 bases and J gave up 4 bases; unmatched junction bases: 7. The sequenced material came from central memory CD4+ T cells from blood. This rearrangement joins TRBV30 to TRBJ1-5; TRBD1 matches 9 bases. The receptor was derived from a young man in good health. CDR3 region: CAWRSTGTGNQPQHF. The CDR3, as DNA: TGTGCCTGGAGGTCGACCGGGACAGGGAATCAGCCCCAGCATTTT.